The clone carrying this T cell receptor beta chain has a handful of counts. Its specificity is unknown. Built from TCR beta cDNA, the libraries had unique molecular identifiers in them. TCRdb re-called the PCR reads through MiXCR, storing one row per CDR3 protein. The sample holds about 500,000 distinct CDR3 sequences, nearly 45% seen once. This specimen belongs to a study of post-analysis software for immune sequencing data. General study findings and limits: With TRBV5-6, TRBV5-1 and TRBV20-1 included, about 5 TRBV segments were more frequent in patients than in controls. Diversity measured as normalized Chao1 was significantly lower in multiple sclerosis patients than in controls.

Germline V gene sequence: CDR1 SGHTA, CDR2 FQGNSA. This CDR3 spans 14 amino acids. V shed 2 bases and J shed 4 bases, with 10 bases lying between them. The chain employs TRBV7-2 and TRBJ2-3, with a possible D match to TRBD1 (6 bases). This TCR was recovered from a girl between 10 and 17 years old with multiple sclerosis. Sequencing was carried out using blood. CDR3 nucleotide sequence: TGTGCCAGCAGCTTACAGGGGATCGCAGATACGCAGTATTTT. Protein product: CASSLQGIADTQYF.